This T cell receptor (beta chain) originates from a study of blood T cell repertoires in COVID-19. Study in general: The origin of the acute and convalescent COVID-19 samples was the United States, Italy and Spain.

CDR3 size: 14 residues. Germline loops: CDR1 LGHNA, CDR2 YSLEER. V lost 0 bases to trimming and J lost 7 bases, with 10 bases between them. Here immunoSEQ multiplex PCR was the method, and the copy in TCRdb shows in-frame clones only, minus some. The sample has about 70,000 clones; about four fifths are singletons. This chain connects TRBV4-3 to TRBJ1-5; D unresolved. The sequenced material came from peripheral blood. This sequence was found in a man in his 70s who had recovered from COVID-19. In DNA, the CDR3 is TGCGCCAGCAGCCAAGATTTGTCGGGGCAGCCCCAGCATTTT. Translating it yields CASSQDLSGQPQHF.